This T cell receptor beta chain emerged from a study of cytomegalovirus exposure and HLA in healthy donors. In regard to this clone: The antigen is undetermined.

The study, taken as a whole, reports: Exclusion applied to some V segments, including TRBV6-2 and TRBV6-3, as they were indistinguishable. HLA allele associations emerged for 17,000 or so TCR beta sequences in a later analysis, at 0.05 false discovery rate. Later analysis identified a missense DCLRE1C variant that was linked to TCR beta V- and J-gene trimming.

V was pared by 6 bases and J by 5 bases, with 10 bases between. The germline V gene has CDR1 DFQATT and CDR2 SNEGSKA (reference sequence). The CDR3 is 11 residues long. It was with 60 Vbeta and 13 Jbeta primers that the PCR ran. Method: immunoSEQ multiplex PCR; TCRdb's copy keeps in-frame clones and lacks some. The sample includes around 170,000 clones, around three quarters seen only once; the top ten take roughly 0.64%. This clonotype originated in a woman aged 40 to 50 in good health and CMV-seronegative. The chain links TRBV20-1 to TRBJ2-5; D is ambiguous. The source material was PBMCs. The CDR3 nucleotides are TGCAGTGCACTTGAATTGGAGACCCAGTACTTC. It yields the protein CSALELETQYF.